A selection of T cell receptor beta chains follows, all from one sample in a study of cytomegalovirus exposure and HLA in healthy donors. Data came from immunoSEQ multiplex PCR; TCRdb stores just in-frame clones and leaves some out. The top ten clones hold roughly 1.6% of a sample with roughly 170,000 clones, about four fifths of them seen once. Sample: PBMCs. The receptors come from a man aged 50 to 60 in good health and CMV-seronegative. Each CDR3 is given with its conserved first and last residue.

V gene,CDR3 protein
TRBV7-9,CASSLGGTDTQYF
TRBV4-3,CASSQRVSYEQYF
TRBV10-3,CAISPGAGAEGYTF
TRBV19,CASSIGGRRIDTQYF
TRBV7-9,CSSSQQRKGTEAFF
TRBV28,CASTLTTSYEQYF
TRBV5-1,CASSLDTGLQTQYF
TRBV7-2,CASSLSTSVKNIQYF
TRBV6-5,CASSYGQGRYEQYF
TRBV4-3,CASSRLRGTTNEKLFF
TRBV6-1,CASSSRGAFF
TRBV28,CASRPGQGAGNQPQHF
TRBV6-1,CASKRDRGPNEQFF